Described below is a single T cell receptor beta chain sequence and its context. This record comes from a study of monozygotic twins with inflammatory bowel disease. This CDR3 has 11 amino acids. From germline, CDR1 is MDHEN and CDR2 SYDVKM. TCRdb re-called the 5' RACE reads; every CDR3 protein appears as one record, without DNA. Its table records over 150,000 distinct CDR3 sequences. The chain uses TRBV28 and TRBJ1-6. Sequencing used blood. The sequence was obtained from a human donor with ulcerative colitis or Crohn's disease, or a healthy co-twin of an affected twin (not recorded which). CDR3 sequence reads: CASSGNLPLHF.